This T cell receptor (beta chain) appears in the sequencing data of a study of T cell repertoires in cytomegalovirus infection. TCRdb re-derived calls from the reads in MiXCR, one entry per CDR3 protein. The sample has over 250,000 distinct CDR3 sequences, roughly 21% seen once; the top ten hold roughly a fifth. The CDR3 spans 15 residues. The germline gives CDR1 DFQATT, CDR2 SNEGSKA (reference sequence). Trimming at V came to 0 bases and at J to 3 bases, leaving 4 bases not matched to a gene. Turning to this clonotype: Antigen specificity is unknown.

The chain links TRBV20-1 to TRBJ2-3; the match to TRBD1 covers 9 bases. This clonotype originated in a human donor in good health (CMV status not recorded). Some clones in this sample may be carry-over from other donors' samples. The sequenced sample was cultured PBMCs, obtained from culture after CMV antigen stimulation. CDR3 DNA: TGCAGTGCTAGAGAGGGGACAGGGTTTACAGATACGCAGTATTTT. Its protein product is CSAREGTGFTDTQYF.